The 9 T cell receptor beta chains below all came from one sample that was sequenced in a study of beta chain features in type 1 diabetes. General study points: TCRB CDR3 length was moderately but significantly reduced in all four CD4+ subsets of Type 1 diabetes patients.

Their antigens remain unidentified. Every bit of the isolated RNA underwent reverse transcription, so sequencing read expressed TCRB transcripts. TCRdb's copy holds only in-frame clones and misses some; the assay was immunoSEQ multiplex PCR. The sample lists tens of thousands of clones, more than 45% occurring once. The sample was central memory CD4+ T cells from blood. The source is a man aged 25-45 years with type 1 diabetes.

The chain employs TRBV2 and TRBJ2-3, with D perhaps TRBD2 (6 bases). V dropped 1 base and J dropped 5 bases, with 10 bases sitting between them. This CDR3 has 14 residues. In germline, CDR1 is SNHLY, CDR2 FYNNEI. The CDR3 DNA reads as TGTGCCAGCAGTGAAGATGGAGGGAGAGATACGCAGTATTTT. Amino acids: CASSEDGGRDTQYF.

V and J are TRBV19 and TRBJ1-1; D is ambiguous. V shed 0 bases and J shed 4 bases, with 6 bases lying between them. Germline-derived CDR1 and CDR2 are LNHDA and SQIVND (reference sequence). The CDR3 runs 13 residues. CDR3 loop: CASSIDESTEAFF. The DNA for the CDR3 is TGTGCCAGTAGTATAGACGAGAGCACTGAAGCTTTCTTT.

This chain joins TRBV7-2 and TRBJ2-1; D is possibly TRBD2 (5 bases). The germline CDR1 and CDR2 sequences are SGHTA and FQGNSA. V was cut by 0 bases and J by 2 bases, with 8 bases left in between. CDR3 length: 15 residues. This CDR3 reads CASSLASGTYNEQFF. In DNA form, the CDR3 reads TGTGCCAGCAGCTTAGCGTCCGGGACCTACAATGAGCAGTTCTTC.

The chain combines TRBV6-6 with TRBJ2-7; TRBD1 is a possible D gene (5 bases). This CDR3 spans 11 amino acids. The ends were cut back, 2 bases at V and 10 bases at J, with 9 bases in the middle. Germline loops: CDR1 MNHNY, CDR2 SVGAGI (reference sequence). For the CDR3, the DNA is TGTGCCAGCAGTTACAGGGGCAACCAGTACTTC. This codes for CASSYRGNQYF.

This clone has only a few counts. The CDR3 loop reads CASSNLQGNGYTF. In DNA, the CDR3 is TGTGCCAGCAGTAACCTACAGGGGAATGGCTACACCTTC. This sequence joins TRBV6-1 and TRBJ1-2, with 7 bases matching TRBD1. Trimming at V came to 5 bases and at J to 6 bases, leaving 6 bases not matched to a gene. CDR1 MNHNS and CDR2 SASEGT come from the germline V gene. The CDR3 extends over 13 amino acids.

This clone has a handful of counts. The chain links TRBV29-1 to TRBJ2-4; 9 bases map to TRBD2. The length of the CDR3 is 15 residues. With 4 bases clipped from V and 2 bases from J, the junction kept 6 bases outside the gene matches. The germline CDR1 and CDR2 sequences are SQVTM and ANQGSEA. CDR3 region: CSVVFAGGTKNIQYF. As DNA, the CDR3 is TGCAGCGTTGTTTTTGCGGGAGGGACCAAAAACATTCAGTACTTC. Full variable domain (rest looked up from reference TRBV29-1 and TRBJ2-4): SAVISQKPSRDICQRGTSLTIQCQVDSQVTMMFWYRQQPGQSLTLIATANQGSEATYESGFVIDKFPISRPNLTFSTLTVSNMSPEDSSIYLCSVVFAGGTKNIQYFGAGTRLSVL.

The chain carries TRBV5-6 and TRBJ1-3; tentatively, D is TRBD1 (6 bases). The CDR3 loop spans 15 amino acids. Germline loops: CDR1 SGHDT, CDR2 YYEEEE. V was clipped by 0 bases and J by 2 bases, with 9 bases between them. The CDR3 loop reads CASSLAAGAGNTIYF. CDR3 sequence (DNA): TGTGCCAGCAGCTTGGCCGCAGGGGCTGGAAACACCATATATTTT.

V is TRBV19 and J is TRBJ2-2, with a weak D call TRBD1 (6 bases). The V gene lost 7 bases and the J gene lost 0 bases, with 12 bases spanning the gap. The CDR3 loop spans 15 amino acids. CDR1 LNHDA and CDR2 SQIVND come from the germline V gene (reference sequence). The CDR3 reads CASTRQAANTGELFF. The DNA for the CDR3 is TGTGCCAGTACCCGACAGGCCGCGAACACCGGGGAGCTGTTTTTT.

The V and J genes are TRBV29-1 and TRBJ1-1; 7 nucleotides align to TRBD1. The J segment lost 2 bases and the V segment lost 3 bases, leaving 3 bases of the junction unmatched. The CDR3 is 13 amino acids. Germline CDR1 reads SQVTM; CDR2 reads ANQGSEA. CDR3 sequence (DNA): TGCAGCGTTGACGGACAGGTAAACACTGAAGCTTTCTTT. Translated: CSVDGQVNTEAFF. Using reference TRBV29-1 and TRBJ1-1 for the parts outside the CDR3, the full variable domain is SAVISQKPSRDICQRGTSLTIQCQVDSQVTMMFWYRQQPGQSLTLIATANQGSEATYESGFVIDKFPISRPNLTFSTLTVSNMSPEDSSIYLCSVDGQVNTEAFFGQGTRLTVV.